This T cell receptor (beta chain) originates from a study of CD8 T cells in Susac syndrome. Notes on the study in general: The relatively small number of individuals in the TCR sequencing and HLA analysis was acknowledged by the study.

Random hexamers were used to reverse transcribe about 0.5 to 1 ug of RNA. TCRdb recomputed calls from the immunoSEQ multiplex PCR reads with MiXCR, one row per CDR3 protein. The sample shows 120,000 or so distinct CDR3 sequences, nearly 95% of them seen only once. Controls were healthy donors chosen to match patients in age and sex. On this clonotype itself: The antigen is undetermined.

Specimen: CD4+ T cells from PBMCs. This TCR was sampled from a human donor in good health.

In nucleotides, the CDR3 is TGTGCCAGCAGTGCCCCCGGGTCAACTAGCACAGATACGCAGTATTTT. Its translation: CASSAPGSTSTDTQYF. The rearrangement uses TRBV6-1 and TRBJ2-3; D remains ambiguous. CDR3 length: 16 residues. V was trimmed by 4 bases and J by 0 bases, leaving 14 bases between them. Germline values: CDR1 MNHNS, CDR2 SASEGT.